This is a list of T cell receptor beta chains from one sample in a study of CD8+CD57+ T cells in acquired aplastic anemia. TCRdb reprocessed the reads with MiXCR, giving one entry per CDR3 protein. The data contain 100,000 to 150,000 distinct CDR3 sequences, about 40% of them singletons. Sequenced sample: sorted CD4+, CD8+, or CD8+CD57+ T cells (not recorded which) from PBMCs. These receptors originate from a human donor with aplastic anemia. Each CDR3 is given with its conserved first and last residue. The order of the fields is V gene, clone size, J gene, D gene, CDR3 protein, CDR3 DNA. A D gene is named only where the DNA matches it firmly. Size tells how often a clone was seen (once, few, many) or the class of an expanded clone, and some rows leave it out.

v_gene: TRBV12-3/TRBV12-4; abundance: NA; j_gene: TRBJ2-5; d_gene: TRBD2; CDR3aa: CASSLASGGGETQYF; CDR3nt: TGTGCCAGCAGTTTAGCGAGCGGGGGGGGAGAGACCCAGTACTTC
v_gene: TRBV28; abundance: NA; j_gene: TRBJ2-7; d_gene: TRBD1; CDR3aa: CAGRSVPGQGTYEQYF; CDR3nt: TGTGCCGGCAGAAGCGTACCGGGACAGGGCACCTACGAGCAGTACTTC
v_gene: TRBV9; abundance: many; j_gene: TRBJ1-1; d_gene: TRBD1; CDR3aa: CASSVAGGAEGNTEAFF; CDR3nt: TGTGCCAGCAGCGTAGCAGGGGGGGCTGAAGGGAACACTGAAGCTTTCTTT
v_gene: TRBV29-1; abundance: many; j_gene: TRBJ2-3; d_gene: TRBD2; CDR3aa: CSVPEGSGGSTDTQYF; CDR3nt: TGCAGCGTTCCGGAGGGAAGCGGGGGGTCCACAGATACGCAGTATTTT
v_gene: TRBV24-1; abundance: NA; j_gene: TRBJ2-1; d_gene: NA; CDR3aa: CATSPTGFMYNEQFF; CDR3nt: TGTGCCACCAGCCCCACAGGATTCATGTACAATGAGCAGTTCTTC
v_gene: TRBV10-3; abundance: few; j_gene: TRBJ1-2; d_gene: NA; CDR3aa: CAISEYGYTF; CDR3nt: TGTGCCATCAGTGAATATGGCTACACCTTC
v_gene: TRBV20-1; abundance: many; j_gene: TRBJ2-2; d_gene: TRBD1; CDR3aa: CSALDRGLNTGELFF; CDR3nt: TGCAGTGCTCTGGACAGGGGGCTGAACACCGGGGAGCTGTTTTTT
v_gene: TRBV6-1; abundance: few; j_gene: TRBJ2-6; d_gene: NA; CDR3aa: CASSAPRAGKIGGANVLTF; CDR3nt: TGTGCCAGCAGTGCACCCCGAGCAGGGAAGATCGGTGGGGCCAACGTCCTGACTTTC
v_gene: TRBV19; abundance: NA; j_gene: TRBJ2-5; d_gene: TRBD2; CDR3aa: CASNPTSGKGETQYF; CDR3nt: TGTGCCAGTAATCCGACTAGCGGGAAGGGGGAGACCCAGTACTTC
v_gene: TRBV10-3; abundance: many; j_gene: TRBJ2-6; d_gene: TRBD2; CDR3aa: CAISESGGRGAGANVLTF; CDR3nt: TGTGCCATCAGTGAGTCGGGGGGGCGGGGGGCAGGGGCCAACGTCCTGACTTTC
v_gene: TRBV25-1; abundance: many; j_gene: TRBJ2-5; d_gene: NA; CDR3aa: CASSEWGALVETQYF; CDR3nt: TGTGCCAGCAGTGAATGGGGTGCATTGGTGGAGACCCAGTACTTC
v_gene: TRBV19; abundance: NA; j_gene: TRBJ1-6; d_gene: TRBD1; CDR3aa: CASGDRYNSPLHF; CDR3nt: TGTGCCAGTGGGGACAGGTATAATTCACCCCTCCACTTT
v_gene: TRBV20-1; abundance: NA; j_gene: TRBJ1-1; d_gene: TRBD1; CDR3aa: CSALRQGAGASF; CDR3nt: TGCAGTGCTCTTCGACAGGGGGCTGGAGCTTCCTTT
v_gene: TRBV20-1; abundance: many; j_gene: TRBJ1-2; d_gene: NA; CDR3aa: CSASRGGSMKGGYTF; CDR3nt: TGCAGTGCTAGCCGGGGCGGATCCATGAAGGGTGGCTACACCTTC
v_gene: TRBV12-3/TRBV12-4; abundance: many; j_gene: TRBJ2-5; d_gene: NA; CDR3aa: CASKPDEGTQYF; CDR3nt: TGTGCCAGCAAGCCCGACGAGGGAACCCAGTACTTC
v_gene: TRBV12-3/TRBV12-4; abundance: many; j_gene: TRBJ1-4; d_gene: NA; CDR3aa: CASSWQRGGNEKLFF; CDR3nt: TGTGCCAGCAGTTGGCAAAGGGGGGGGAATGAAAAACTGTTTTTT
v_gene: TRBV7-3; abundance: many; j_gene: TRBJ2-6; d_gene: TRBD1; CDR3aa: CASSSPGQGASGANVLTF; CDR3nt: TGTGCCAGCAGCTCACCGGGACAGGGGGCATCTGGGGCCAACGTCCTGACTTTC